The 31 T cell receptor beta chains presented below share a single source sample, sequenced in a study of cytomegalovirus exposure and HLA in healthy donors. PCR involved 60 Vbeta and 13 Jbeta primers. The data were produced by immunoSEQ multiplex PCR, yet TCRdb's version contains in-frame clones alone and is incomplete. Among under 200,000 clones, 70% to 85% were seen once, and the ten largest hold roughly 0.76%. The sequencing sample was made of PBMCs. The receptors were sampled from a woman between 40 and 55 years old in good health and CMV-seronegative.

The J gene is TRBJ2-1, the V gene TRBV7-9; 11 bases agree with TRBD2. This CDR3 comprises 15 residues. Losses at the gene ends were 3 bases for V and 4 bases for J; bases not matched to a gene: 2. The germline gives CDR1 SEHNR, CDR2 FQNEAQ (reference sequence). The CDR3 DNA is TGTGCCAGCAGCTTGCTAGCGGGAGGTTACAATGAGCAGTTCTTC. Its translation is CASSLLAGGYNEQFF.

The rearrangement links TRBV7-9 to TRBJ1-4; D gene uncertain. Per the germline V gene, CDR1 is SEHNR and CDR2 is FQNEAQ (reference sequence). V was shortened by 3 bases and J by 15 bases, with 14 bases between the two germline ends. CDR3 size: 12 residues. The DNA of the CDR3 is TGTGCCAGCAGCTTTCGACGGGGAGAGATGTTTTTT. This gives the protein CASSFRRGEMFF.

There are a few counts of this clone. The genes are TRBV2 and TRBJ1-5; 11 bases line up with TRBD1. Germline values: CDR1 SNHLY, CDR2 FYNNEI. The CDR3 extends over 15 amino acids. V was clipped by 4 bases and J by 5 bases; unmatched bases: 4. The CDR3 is CASSGTGGRHQPQHF. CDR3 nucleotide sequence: TGTGCCAGCAGTGGGACAGGGGGCAGGCATCAGCCCCAGCATTTT.

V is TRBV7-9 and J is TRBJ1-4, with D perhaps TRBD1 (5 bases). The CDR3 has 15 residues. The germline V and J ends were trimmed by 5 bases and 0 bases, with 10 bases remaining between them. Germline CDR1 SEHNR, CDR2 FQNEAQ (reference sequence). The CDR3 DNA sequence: TGTGCCAGCAGCCCATGGGGGGCAACTAATGAAAAACTGTTTTTT. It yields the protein CASSPWGATNEKLFF.

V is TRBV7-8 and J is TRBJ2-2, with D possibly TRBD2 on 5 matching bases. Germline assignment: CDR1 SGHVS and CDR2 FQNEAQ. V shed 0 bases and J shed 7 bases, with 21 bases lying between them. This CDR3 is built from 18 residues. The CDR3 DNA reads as TGTGCCAGCAGCTTAGCCGCCTCCCCGAGGGCCGAAGGCGGGGAGCTGTTTTTT. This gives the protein CASSLAASPRAEGGELFF.

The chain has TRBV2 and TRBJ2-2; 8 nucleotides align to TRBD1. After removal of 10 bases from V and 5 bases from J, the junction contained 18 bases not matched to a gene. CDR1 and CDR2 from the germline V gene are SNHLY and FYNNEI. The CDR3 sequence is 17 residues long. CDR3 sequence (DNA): TGTGCCACGACCTCGACCGGGACAGGCTTGAGGACCGGGGAGCTGTTTTTT. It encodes CATTSTGTGLRTGELFF.

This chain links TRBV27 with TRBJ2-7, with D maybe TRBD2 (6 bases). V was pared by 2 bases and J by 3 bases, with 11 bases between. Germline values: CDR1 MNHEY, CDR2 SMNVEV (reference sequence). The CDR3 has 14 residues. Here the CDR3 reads CASSLTGSSYEQYF. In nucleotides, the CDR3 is TGTGCCAGCAGTTTAACCGGGAGTAGCTACGAGCAGTACTTC.

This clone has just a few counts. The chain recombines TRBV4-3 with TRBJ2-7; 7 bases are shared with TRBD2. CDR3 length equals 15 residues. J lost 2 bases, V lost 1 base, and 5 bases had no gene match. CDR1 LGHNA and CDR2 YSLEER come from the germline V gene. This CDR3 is CASSQAVAGAYEQYF. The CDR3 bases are TGCGCCAGCAGCCAAGCGGTAGCGGGCGCCTACGAGCAGTACTTC.

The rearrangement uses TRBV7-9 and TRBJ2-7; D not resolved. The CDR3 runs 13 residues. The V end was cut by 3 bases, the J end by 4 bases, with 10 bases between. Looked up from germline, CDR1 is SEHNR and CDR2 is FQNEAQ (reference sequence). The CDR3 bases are TGTGCCAGCAGCTTGGGCCCGTTATACGAGCAGTACTTC. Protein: CASSLGPLYEQYF. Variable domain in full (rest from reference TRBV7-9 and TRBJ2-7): DTGVSQNPRHKITKRGQNVTFRCDPISEHNRLYWYRQTLGQGPEFLTYFQNEAQLEKSRLLSDRFSAERPKGSFSTLEIQRTEQGDSAMYLCASSLGPLYEQYFGPGTRLTVT.

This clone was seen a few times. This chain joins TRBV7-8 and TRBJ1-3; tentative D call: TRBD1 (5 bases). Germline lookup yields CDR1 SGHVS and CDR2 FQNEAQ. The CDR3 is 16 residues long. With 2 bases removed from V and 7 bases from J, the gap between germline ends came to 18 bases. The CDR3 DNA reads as TGTGCCAGCAGCTTATCATCGCGGCAGGGAGGGAACACCATATATTTT. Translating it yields CASSLSSRQGGNTIYF. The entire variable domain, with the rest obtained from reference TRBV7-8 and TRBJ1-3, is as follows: GAGVSQSPRYKVAKRGQDVALRCDPISGHVSLFWYQQALGQGPEFLTYFQNEAQLDKSGLPSDRFFAERPEGSVSTLKIQRTQQEDSAVYLCASSLSSRQGGNTIYFGEGSWLTVV.

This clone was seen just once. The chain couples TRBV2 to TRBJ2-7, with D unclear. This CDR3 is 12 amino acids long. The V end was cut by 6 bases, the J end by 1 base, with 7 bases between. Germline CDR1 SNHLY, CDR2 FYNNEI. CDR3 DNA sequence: TGTGCCAGCAGAGGAGAGTCCTACGAGCAGTACTTC. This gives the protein CASRGESYEQYF.

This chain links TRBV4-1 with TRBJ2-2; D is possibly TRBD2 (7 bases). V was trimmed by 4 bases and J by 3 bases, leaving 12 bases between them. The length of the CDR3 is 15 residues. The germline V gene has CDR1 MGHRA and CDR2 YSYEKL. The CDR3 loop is CASSRTGRDTGELFF. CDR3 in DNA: TGCGCCAGCAGCCGAACAGGGAGGGACACCGGGGAGCTGTTTTTT.

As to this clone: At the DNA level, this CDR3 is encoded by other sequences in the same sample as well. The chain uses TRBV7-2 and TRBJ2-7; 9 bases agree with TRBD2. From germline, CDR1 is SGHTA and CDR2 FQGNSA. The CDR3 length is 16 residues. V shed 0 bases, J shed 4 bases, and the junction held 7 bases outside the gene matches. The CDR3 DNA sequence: TGTGCCAGCAGCTTAGCGCAGGGTCTAGCGGGGTACGAGCAGTACTTC. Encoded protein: CASSLAQGLAGYEQYF. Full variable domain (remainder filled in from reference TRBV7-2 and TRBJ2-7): GAGVSQSPSNKVTEKGKDVELRCDPISGHTALYWYRQSLGQGLEFLIYFQGNSAPDKSGLPSDRFSAERTGGSVSTLTIQRTQQEDSAVYLCASSLAQGLAGYEQYFGPGTRLTVT.

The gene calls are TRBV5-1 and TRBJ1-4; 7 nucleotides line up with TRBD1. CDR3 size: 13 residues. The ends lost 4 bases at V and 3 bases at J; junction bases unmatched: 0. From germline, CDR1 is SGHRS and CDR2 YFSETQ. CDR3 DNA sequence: TGCGCCAGCAGCCAGGGGGCTAATGAAAAACTGTTTTTT. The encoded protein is CASSQGANEKLFF.

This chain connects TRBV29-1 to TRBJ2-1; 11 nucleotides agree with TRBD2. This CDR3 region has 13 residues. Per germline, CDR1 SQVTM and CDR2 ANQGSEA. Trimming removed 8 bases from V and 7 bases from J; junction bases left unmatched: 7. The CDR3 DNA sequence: TGCAGCCCCCGACTAGCGGGACCGAATGAGCAGTTCTTC. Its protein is CSPRLAGPNEQFF.

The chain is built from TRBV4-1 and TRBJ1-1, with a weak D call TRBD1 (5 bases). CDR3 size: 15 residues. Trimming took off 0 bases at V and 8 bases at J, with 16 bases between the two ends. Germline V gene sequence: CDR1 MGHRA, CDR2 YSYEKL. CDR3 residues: CASSQDSGRATEAFF. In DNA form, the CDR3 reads TGCGCCAGCAGCCAAGATTCGGGCAGGGCAACCGAAGCTTTCTTT.

The CDR3 DNA is TGTGCCACCTCTCAGGGCGGGAGCTCCTACGAGCAGTACTTC. It is translated as CATSQGGSSYEQYF. This chain joins TRBV15 and TRBJ2-7, with 7 bases lining up with TRBD2. The V and J ends lost 8 bases and 0 bases, in that order; junction bases with no gene match: 7. Germline V gene lookup returns CDR1 LNHNV and CDR2 YYDKDF (reference sequence). The CDR3 has 14 amino acids.

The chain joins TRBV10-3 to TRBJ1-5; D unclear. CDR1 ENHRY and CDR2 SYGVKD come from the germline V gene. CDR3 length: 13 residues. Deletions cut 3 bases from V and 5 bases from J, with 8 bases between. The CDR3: CAISDWTDQPQHF. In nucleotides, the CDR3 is TGTGCCATCAGTGACTGGACTGATCAGCCCCAGCATTTT.

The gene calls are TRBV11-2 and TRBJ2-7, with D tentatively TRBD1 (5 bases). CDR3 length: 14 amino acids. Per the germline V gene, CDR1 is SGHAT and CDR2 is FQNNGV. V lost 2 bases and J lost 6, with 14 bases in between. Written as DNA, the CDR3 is TGTGCCAGCAGCTTACTTTTGGTAGGGGCCGAGCAGTACTTC. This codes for CASSLLLVGAEQYF.

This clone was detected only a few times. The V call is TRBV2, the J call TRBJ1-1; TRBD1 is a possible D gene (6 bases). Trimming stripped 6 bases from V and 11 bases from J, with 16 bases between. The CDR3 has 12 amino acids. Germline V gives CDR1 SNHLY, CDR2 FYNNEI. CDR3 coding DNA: TGTGCCAGCAGGGATACAGGGTATAGTGCTTTCTTT. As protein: CASRDTGYSAFF. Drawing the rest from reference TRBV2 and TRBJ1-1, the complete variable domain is EPEVTQTPSHQVTQMGQEVILRCVPISNHLYFYWYRQILGQKVEFLVSFYNNEISEKSEIFDDQFSVERPDGSNFTLKIRSTKLEDSAMYFCASRDTGYSAFFGQGTRLTVV.

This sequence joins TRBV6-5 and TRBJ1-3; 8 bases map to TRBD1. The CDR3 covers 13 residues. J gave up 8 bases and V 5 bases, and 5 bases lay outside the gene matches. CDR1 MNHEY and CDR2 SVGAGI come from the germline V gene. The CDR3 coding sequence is TGTGCCAGCAGTCCCTGGACAGGGCACACCATATATTTT. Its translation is CASSPWTGHTIYF.

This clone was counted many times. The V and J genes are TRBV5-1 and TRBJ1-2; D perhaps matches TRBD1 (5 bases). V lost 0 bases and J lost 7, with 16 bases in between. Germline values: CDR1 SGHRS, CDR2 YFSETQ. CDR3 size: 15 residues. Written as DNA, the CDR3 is TGCGCCAGCAGCTTGGATGGCAGGGCGTCCCCTGGCTACACCTTC. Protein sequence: CASSLDGRASPGYTF.

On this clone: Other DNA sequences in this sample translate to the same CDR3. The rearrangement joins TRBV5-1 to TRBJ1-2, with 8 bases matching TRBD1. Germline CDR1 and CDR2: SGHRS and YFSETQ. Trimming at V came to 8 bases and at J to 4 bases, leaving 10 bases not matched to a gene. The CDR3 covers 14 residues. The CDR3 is CASSLDRGAYGYTF. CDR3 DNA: TGCGCCAGTAGCCTAGACAGGGGAGCCTATGGCTACACCTTC.

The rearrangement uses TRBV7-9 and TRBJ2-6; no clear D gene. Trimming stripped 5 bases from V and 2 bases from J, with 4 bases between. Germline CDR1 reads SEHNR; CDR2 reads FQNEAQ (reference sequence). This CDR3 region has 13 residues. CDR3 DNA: TGTGCCAGCAGCCTTCCTGGGGCCAACGTCCTGACTTTC. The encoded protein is CASSLPGANVLTF.

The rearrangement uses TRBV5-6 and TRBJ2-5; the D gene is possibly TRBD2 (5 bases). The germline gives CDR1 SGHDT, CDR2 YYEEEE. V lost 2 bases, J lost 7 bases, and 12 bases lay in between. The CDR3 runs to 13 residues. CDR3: CASSFPPSGTQYF. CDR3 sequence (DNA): TGTGCCAGCAGCTTCCCGCCCAGCGGGACCCAGTACTTC. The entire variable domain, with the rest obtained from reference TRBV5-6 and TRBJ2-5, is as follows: DAGVTQSPTHLIKTRGQQVTLRCSPKSGHDTVSWYQQALGQGPQFIFQYYEEEERQRGNFPDRFSGHQFPNYSSELNVNALLLGDSALYLCASSFPPSGTQYFGPGTRLLVL.

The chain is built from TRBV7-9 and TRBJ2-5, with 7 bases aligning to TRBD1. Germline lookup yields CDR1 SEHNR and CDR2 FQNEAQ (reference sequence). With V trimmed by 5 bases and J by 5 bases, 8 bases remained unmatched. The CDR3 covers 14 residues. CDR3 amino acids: CASSPTGLGETQYF. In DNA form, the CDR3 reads TGTGCCAGCAGCCCGACAGGGTTGGGGGAGACCCAGTACTTC.

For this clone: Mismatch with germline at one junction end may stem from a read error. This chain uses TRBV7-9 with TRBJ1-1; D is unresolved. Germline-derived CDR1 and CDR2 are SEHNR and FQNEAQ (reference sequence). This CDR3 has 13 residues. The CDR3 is CSSSFGRGTEAFF. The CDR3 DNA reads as TGTTCCAGCAGTTTTGGGCGAGGGACTGAAGCTTTCTTT. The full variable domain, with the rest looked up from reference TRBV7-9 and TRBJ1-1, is DTGVSQNPRHKITKRGQNVTFRCDPISEHNRLYWYRQTLGQGPEFLTYFQNEAQLEKSRLLSDRFSAERPKGSFSTLEIQRTEQGDSAMYLCSSSFGRGTEAFFGQGTRLTVV.

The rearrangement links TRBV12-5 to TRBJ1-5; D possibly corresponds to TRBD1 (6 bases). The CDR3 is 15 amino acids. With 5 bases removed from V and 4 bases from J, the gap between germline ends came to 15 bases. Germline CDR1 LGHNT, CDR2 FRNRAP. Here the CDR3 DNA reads TGTGCTAGTGGTCTTGCGGGGGCCCCTAATCAGCCCCAGCATTTT. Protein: CASGLAGAPNQPQHF. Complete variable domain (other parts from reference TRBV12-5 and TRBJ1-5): DARVTQTPRHKVTEMGQEVTMRCQPILGHNTVFWYRQTMMQGLELLAYFRNRAPLDDSGMPKDRFSAEMPDATLATLKIQPSEPRDSAVYFCASGLAGAPNQPQHFGDGTRLSIL.

The CDR3 is CASSSRRGGEAFF. DNA for the CDR3: TGTGCCAGCAGCTCCAGGAGAGGGGGTGAAGCTTTCTTT. The chain uses TRBV5-6 and TRBJ1-1, with D possibly matching TRBD1 (6 bases). The germline V and J ends were trimmed by 3 bases and 7 bases, with 13 bases remaining between them. The CDR3 has 13 amino acids. Germline lookup yields CDR1 SGHDT and CDR2 YYEEEE.

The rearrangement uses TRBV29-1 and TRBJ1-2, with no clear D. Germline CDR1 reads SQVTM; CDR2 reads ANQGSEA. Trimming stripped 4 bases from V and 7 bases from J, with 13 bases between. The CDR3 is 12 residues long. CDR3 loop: CSVGEWESGYTF. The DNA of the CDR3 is TGCAGCGTTGGCGAGTGGGAGAGTGGCTACACCTTC.

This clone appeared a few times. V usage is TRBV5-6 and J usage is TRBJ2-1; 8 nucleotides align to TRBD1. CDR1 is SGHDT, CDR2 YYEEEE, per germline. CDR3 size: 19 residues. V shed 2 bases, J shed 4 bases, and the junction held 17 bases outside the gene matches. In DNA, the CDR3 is TGTGCCAGCAGCTTAAGGACAGGGTCGAGAGTACGGGAATACAATGAGCAGTTCTTC. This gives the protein CASSLRTGSRVREYNEQFF. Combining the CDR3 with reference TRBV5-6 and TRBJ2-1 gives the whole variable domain DAGVTQSPTHLIKTRGQQVTLRCSPKSGHDTVSWYQQALGQGPQFIFQYYEEEERQRGNFPDRFSGHQFPNYSSELNVNALLLGDSALYLCASSLRTGSRVREYNEQFFGPGTRLTVL.